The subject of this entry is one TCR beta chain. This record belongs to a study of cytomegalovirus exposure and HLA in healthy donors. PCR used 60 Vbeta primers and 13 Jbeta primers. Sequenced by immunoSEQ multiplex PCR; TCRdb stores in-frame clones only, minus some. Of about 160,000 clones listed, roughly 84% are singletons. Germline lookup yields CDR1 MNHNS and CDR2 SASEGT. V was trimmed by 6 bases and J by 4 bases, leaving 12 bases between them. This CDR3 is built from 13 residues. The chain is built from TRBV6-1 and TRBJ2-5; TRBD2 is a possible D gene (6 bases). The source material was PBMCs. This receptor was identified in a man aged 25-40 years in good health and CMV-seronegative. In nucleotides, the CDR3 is TGTGCCAGCAGGCTAGCGCTAACAGAGACCCAGTACTTC. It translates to CASRLALTETQYF.